The next 27 T cell receptor beta chains were all read from a single sample in a study of radiotherapy plus CTLA-4 blockade in lung cancer (dated by TCRdb to the late 2010s). Receptors were amplified or captured by the immunoSEQ multiplex PCR assay. Entries here come from immuneACCESS through TCRdb and include only in-frame sequences with V and J called. Some clones fail to appear in such tables; in the studies checked, an unresolved V gene covers under half of the shortfall, and the cause of the remainder is unknown. The table for this sample lists more than 75,000 clones; around 72% of them were counted only once. Clones ranked in the top ten supply more than 12% of the sample. This specimen was peripheral blood, taken from a patient treated with radiotherapy plus ipilimumab. The receptor set was obtained from a human donor with non-small cell lung cancer that progressed on radiotherapy plus ipilimumab.

The chain employs TRBV19 and TRBJ1-2; D is unresolved. Per the germline V gene, CDR1 is LNHDA and CDR2 is SQIVND (reference sequence). V lost 9 bases and J lost 2, with 19 bases in between. The CDR3 spans 15 residues. The CDR3 nucleotides read TGTGCCAGCTCGGGTAACGACCCTTCCAACTATGGCTACACCTTC. It codes for CASSGNDPSNYGYTF. Supplemented by reference TRBV19 and TRBJ1-2, the full variable domain reads DGGITQSPKYLFRKEGQNVTLSCEQNLNHDAMYWYRQDPGQGLRLIYYSQIVNDFQKGDIAEGYSVSREKKESFPLTVTSAQKNPTAFYLCASSGNDPSNYGYTFGSGTRLTVV.

The V and J genes are TRBV29-1 and TRBJ1-1; D gene ambiguous. CDR1 and CDR2 (germline): SQVTM, ANQGSEA. The CDR3 is 14 residues long. Trimming shortened V by 7 bases and J by 3 bases, and 18 bases separated the two germline ends. CDR3 residues: CSALLEGRDTEAFF. The CDR3 DNA reads as TGCAGCGCCCTCTTGGAAGGGAGAGACACTGAAGCTTTCTTT.

The CDR3 coding sequence is TGTGCCTGGTTACAGGGAAGGTCAGGAAACACCATATATTTT. Translation gives CAWLQGRSGNTIYF. The rearrangement uses TRBV30 and TRBJ1-3; a weak D match, TRBD1 (6 bases). CDR1 and CDR2 from the germline V gene are GTSNPN and SVGIG (reference sequence). The V gene lost 5 bases and the J gene lost 4 bases, with 15 bases spanning the gap. The CDR3 extends over 14 amino acids.

The V call is TRBV10-3, the J call TRBJ2-7, with D possibly being TRBD1 or TRBD2 (6 bases each). CDR3 size: 13 residues. Trimming removed 11 bases from V and 0 bases from J, with 14 bases in between. Germline V CDR1 and CDR2: ENHRY, SYGVKD. CDR3 residues: CASRDISSYEQYF. The CDR3 coding sequence is TGTGCCTCGCGGGACATCTCCTCCTACGAGCAGTACTTC.

The chain has TRBV11-1 and TRBJ2-1; the D is unclear. Per the germline V gene, CDR1 is SGHAT and CDR2 is FQDESV (reference sequence). The CDR3 consists of 12 residues. Trimming left V 3 bases short and J 6 bases short, with 6 bases between. For the CDR3, the DNA is TGTGCCAGCAGCTTGATCGCCAATGAGCAGTTCTTC. The encoded protein is CASSLIANEQFF. Filled out from reference TRBV11-1 and TRBJ2-1, the complete variable domain reads EAEVAQSPRYKITEKSQAVAFWCDPISGHATLYWYRQILGQGPELLVQFQDESVVDDSQLPKDRFSAERLKGVDSTLKIQPAELGDSAMYLCASSLIANEQFFGPGTRLTVL.

The rearrangement uses TRBV15 and TRBJ2-3; D is ambiguous. Germline V gene sequence: CDR1 LNHNV, CDR2 YYDKDF (reference sequence). The CDR3 contains 15 residues. Trimming pared 3 bases from V and 2 bases from J, leaving 12 bases between. The CDR3 here is CATSRTRSYTDTQYF. In DNA, the CDR3 is TGTGCCACCAGCAGGACACGGTCGTACACAGATACGCAGTATTTT.

V and J are TRBV10-2 and TRBJ2-7; D gene unclear. The CDR3 length is 14 residues. Trimming took off 3 bases at V and 5 bases at J, with 14 bases between the two ends. Germline V gene data show CDR1 as WSHSY and CDR2 as SAAADI. The CDR3 region is CASSEPSVSHEQYF. CDR3 nucleotide sequence: TGCGCCAGCAGTGAACCATCAGTATCCCACGAGCAGTACTTC.

This clone was recorded many times. The V call is TRBV7-8, the J call TRBJ2-1; TRBD2 agrees at 10 bases. The CDR3 loop spans 15 amino acids. Germline V gene data show CDR1 as SGHVS and CDR2 as FQNEAQ. The J segment lost 3 bases and the V segment lost 2 bases, leaving 1 base of the junction unmatched. CDR3 sequence: CASSLQREGYNEQFF. The CDR3 region has the DNA TGTGCCAGCAGCTTACAGCGGGAGGGCTACAATGAGCAGTTCTTC.

This clone has just a few counts. The V gene is TRBV25-1, the J gene TRBJ2-7; 8 bases map to TRBD1. Germline CDR1 and CDR2: MGHDK and SYGVNS. CDR3 length: 15 amino acids. Trimming took 5 bases from V and 2 from J; bases not matched to a gene: 8. The CDR3 loop reads CASSPQNRGAYEQYF. The CDR3 DNA sequence: TGTGCCAGCAGTCCCCAGAACAGGGGGGCCTACGAGCAGTACTTC.

This clone appeared a few times. The chain joins TRBV7-9 to TRBJ1-3; no definite D call. Germline-derived CDR1 and CDR2 are SEHNR and FQNEAQ (reference sequence). Trimming left V 2 bases short and J 0 bases short, with 5 bases between. This CDR3 is built from 14 residues. The CDR3 is CASSLSISGNTIYF. The DNA for the CDR3 is TGTGCCAGCAGCTTATCGATCTCTGGAAACACCATATATTTT.

The chain links TRBV2 to TRBJ2-5; 7 bases align to TRBD2. The CDR3 totals 15 residues. The germline CDR1 and CDR2 sequences are SNHLY and FYNNEI. The junction had 8 bases not matched to a gene; V was cut back by 5 bases and J by 2 bases. The CDR3 DNA reads TGTGCCAGCAGTCCCCGCGTAGCGGGTCAAGAGACCCAGTACTTC. It yields the protein CASSPRVAGQETQYF.

By its share, this clone is medium-sized. The chain joins TRBV28 to TRBJ1-4; no clear D. Trimming removed 5 bases from V and 3 bases from J, with 13 bases in between. The CDR3 consists of 15 residues. The germline V gene encodes CDR1 MDHEN and CDR2 SYDVKM. The CDR3 region has the DNA TGTGCCAGCAGTCCCTACAGTGAATCTAATGAAAAACTGTTTTTT. Translating gives CASSPYSESNEKLFF.

This clone was picked up a small number of times. The V gene is TRBV28, the J gene TRBJ1-4, with 9 bases fitting TRBD1. The CDR3 has 13 residues. V shed 10 bases and J 11 bases; nucleotides not matched to a gene: 11. In germline, CDR1 is MDHEN, CDR2 SYDVKM. CDR3 sequence (DNA): TGTGCCACTGAGGGACAGGGCGTCGGGAAACTGTTTTTT. Translating gives CATEGQGVGKLFF.

The rearrangement links TRBV27 to TRBJ2-5; D gene unclear. V shed 4 bases and J shed 7 bases, with 10 bases lying between them. Germline V gives CDR1 MNHEY, CDR2 SMNVEV (reference sequence). CDR3 length equals 12 residues. The CDR3 DNA reads as TGTGCCAGCAGTTCTTACCCAGGGACCCAGTACTTC. This gives the protein CASSSYPGTQYF.

This clone has a count of ten or more. The chain uses TRBV6-4 and TRBJ2-1, with 13 bases fitting TRBD2. Unmatched junction bases numbered 8, after V lost 5 bases and J lost 10 bases. The CDR3 sequence is 15 residues long. Looked up from germline, CDR1 is MRHNA and CDR2 is SNTAGT. CDR3 sequence reads: CASSTLAGGPLEQFF. CDR3 nucleotides: TGTGCCAGCAGTACACTAGCGGGAGGGCCATTGGAGCAGTTCTTC.

The V call is TRBV7-6, the J call TRBJ1-1, with unresolved D. Trimming pared 2 bases from V and 6 bases from J, leaving 7 bases between. The CDR3 sequence is 12 residues long. Germline CDR1 reads SGHVS; CDR2 reads FNYEAQ. CDR3 sequence (DNA): TGTGCCAGCAGCTTATACAATGCTGAAGCTTTCTTT. Residues: CASSLYNAEAFF.

CDR3 coding DNA: TGTGCCAGCAGCCGGGGGCTCCAGGGTCGTACTGAAGCTTTCTTT. Translation gives CASSRGLQGRTEAFF. The chain combines TRBV14 with TRBJ1-1; a possible D gene is TRBD1 (6 bases). CDR1 SGHDN and CDR2 FVKESK come from the germline V gene. The CDR3 consists of 15 residues. The germline V and J ends were trimmed by 4 bases and 5 bases, with 17 bases remaining between them.

Only one count was recorded for this clone. The V call is TRBV2, the J call TRBJ1-1, with D possibly TRBD1 on 6 matching bases. Trimming took off 1 base at V and 10 bases at J, with 19 bases between the two ends. The CDR3 contains 15 residues. Germline CDR1 is SNHLY and CDR2 is FYNNEI. CDR3 nucleotide sequence: TGTGCCAGCAGTGAAGGGTATGGGGGCCAGACTAGAGCTTTCTTT. It translates to CASSEGYGGQTRAFF.

This clone was seen a single time. V and J are TRBV7-3 and TRBJ2-3; the D gene is possibly TRBD1 (6 bases). CDR1 and CDR2 (germline): SGHTA, FQGTGA. Trimming pared 5 bases from V and 0 bases from J, leaving 12 bases between. The CDR3 is 15 amino acids. The CDR3 here is CASSPGTNSTDTQYF. The CDR3 region has the DNA TGTGCCAGCAGCCCAGGGACAAATAGCACAGATACGCAGTATTTT.

CDR3 residues: CASGIFGTGGETQYF. The CDR3 DNA follows: TGCGCCAGCGGGATATTCGGGACCGGAGGAGAGACCCAGTACTTC. The J gene is TRBJ2-5, the V gene TRBV5-1; tentatively, D is TRBD1 or TRBD2 (5 bases each). The germline V gene has CDR1 SGHRS and CDR2 YFSETQ. V was trimmed by 7 bases and J by 4 bases, leaving 20 bases between them. CDR3 size: 15 residues.

The genes are TRBV10-2 and TRBJ1-2, with TRBD1 identical over 8 bases. V was clipped by 0 bases and J by 8 bases; unmatched bases: 5. The germline CDR1 and CDR2 sequences are WSHSY and SAAADI. The CDR3 sequence is 14 residues long. The CDR3: CASSESDRAGGYTF. DNA of the CDR3: TGCGCCAGCAGTGAGTCGGACAGGGCAGGGGGCTACACCTTC.

This clone was observed a single time. V gene TRBV10-3 combines with J gene TRBJ1-5, with 7 bases matching TRBD1. The CDR3 length is 15 residues. V lost 3 bases, J lost 3 bases, and 5 bases stayed unmatched. CDR1 ENHRY and CDR2 SYGVKD come from the germline V gene. CDR3 residues: CAISEGQEYNQPQHF. The CDR3 nucleotides are TGTGCCATCAGTGAAGGACAGGAGTACAATCAGCCCCAGCATTTT.

V gene TRBV4-2 combines with J gene TRBJ2-2; possible D gene TRBD1, 5 bases. This CDR3 contains 15 residues. Germline values: CDR1 LGHNA, CDR2 YNFKEQ. With 0 bases removed from V and 5 bases from J, the gap between germline ends came to 10 bases. In DNA, the CDR3 is TGTGCCAGCAGCCAAGATTCGGACACTACCGGGGAGCTGTTTTTT. Translating it yields CASSQDSDTTGELFF.

The chain combines TRBV10-1 with TRBJ1-1; 7 nucleotides match TRBD1. V lost 11 bases and J lost 5; bases outside the gene matches: 8. Germline CDR1 is WNHNN and CDR2 is SYGVQD (reference sequence). The length of the CDR3 is 12 residues. CDR3 sequence (DNA): TGCGCCCAGCGGGAGGGGGCTACTGAAGCTTTCTTT. It translates to CAQREGATEAFF.

CDR3 bases: TGTGCCAGCAGCCCAAAGACCTCCGCCACAGATACGCAGTATTTT. It encodes CASSPKTSATDTQYF. The rearrangement joins TRBV5-4 to TRBJ2-3; D ambiguous. The V gene's germline CDR1 is SGHNT and CDR2 YYREEE (reference sequence). This CDR3 is built from 15 residues. V lost 4 bases to trimming and J lost 2 bases, with 14 bases between them.

This clone was seen just once. The chain carries TRBV11-2 and TRBJ2-7; TRBD2 matches 9 bases. The CDR3 has 18 amino acids. V gave up 7 bases and J gave up 9 bases; unmatched junction bases: 25. Germline CDR1 SGHAT, CDR2 FQNNGV. The CDR3 nucleotides read TGTGCCAGCACTTGGTCGGGCTCCGGGACTAGCTTCCAAAACGGGCAGTACTTC. It is translated as CASTWSGSGTSFQNGQYF.

The rearrangement joins TRBV5-1 to TRBJ2-5, with D perhaps being TRBD1 or TRBD2 (7 bases each). CDR3 length equals 14 residues. Germline V CDR1 and CDR2: SGHRS, YFSETQ. Trimming shortened V by 4 bases and J by 4 bases, and 14 bases separated the two germline ends. The CDR3 sequence is CASSGGRGGETQYF. In nucleotides, the CDR3 is TGCGCCAGCAGCGGGGGCAGGGGGGGAGAGACCCAGTACTTC.